One sample yielded the 18 T cell receptor beta chains listed below, sequenced in a study of T cells in Graves' hyperthyroidism and ophthalmopathy. The source material, RNA transcripts, was used to amplify TCR beta CDR3 regions. RT-PCR in the first round (using the HTBI primer set) targeted the TCR CDR3. From the multiplex PCR reads, TCRdb called clonotypes with MiXCR, one entry per CDR3 protein. The sample includes roughly 160,000 distinct CDR3 sequences, over 8% seen only once; the top ten take roughly a fifth. The sample taken for sequencing was blood. The receptor set was obtained from a woman aged 18-29 years with Graves' hyperthyroidism that later progressed to Graves' ophthalmopathy.

The sample holds many counts of this clonotype. CDR3 region: CASSFHNEQFF. The CDR3 DNA is TGTGCCAGCAGCTTTCACAATGAGCAGTTCTTC. The V call is TRBV11-2, the J call TRBJ2-1, with D unresolved. This CDR3 is built from 11 residues. V gave up 3 bases and J gave up 5 bases, with 2 bases separating them. The germline V gene has CDR1 SGHAT and CDR2 FQNNGV.

This clonotype was recorded at least ten times. V usage is TRBV6-1 and J usage is TRBJ2-3; 8 bases map to TRBD1. Germline CDR1 reads MNHNS; CDR2 reads SASEGT. The CDR3 covers 15 residues. V trimming: 5 bases; J trimming: 3 bases; junction bases outside the gene matches: 7. CDR3 loop: CASSLYQGATDTQYF. As DNA, the CDR3 is TGTGCCAGCAGTTTGTACCAGGGGGCAACAGATACGCAGTATTTT.

This chain joins TRBV4-1 and TRBJ1-5, with D possibly matching TRBD1 (6 bases). Deletions cut 1 base from V and 3 bases from J, with 10 bases between. The CDR3 is 15 amino acids. Germline V gene data show CDR1 as MGHRA and CDR2 as YSYEKL. DNA for the CDR3: TGCGCCAGCAGCCAAGTACAGGGACTCAATCAGCCCCAGCATTTT. This codes for CASSQVQGLNQPQHF.

This clonotype came up many times. The V call is TRBV2, the J call TRBJ1-5; 9 nucleotides agree with TRBD1. Trimming at V came to 5 bases and at J to 6 bases, leaving 8 bases not matched to a gene. This CDR3 comprises 15 residues. Germline V gives CDR1 SNHLY, CDR2 FYNNEI. Here the CDR3 reads CASSKGQGRGQPQHF. CDR3 DNA sequence: TGTGCCAGCAGTAAAGGACAGGGGAGGGGTCAGCCCCAGCATTTT.

The CDR3 nucleotides are TGTGCCAGCAGCTTGACTAGTTTTACAGATACGCAGTATTTT. Its protein product is CASSLTSFTDTQYF. This rearrangement joins TRBV7-9 to TRBJ2-3, with D possibly TRBD2 on 6 matching bases. The V gene's germline CDR1 is SEHNR and CDR2 FQNEAQ (reference sequence). V gave up 3 bases and J gave up 3 bases, with 10 bases separating them. The CDR3 covers 14 residues.

The rearrangement links TRBV12-3 or TRBV12-4 to TRBJ2-3; 12 nucleotides match TRBD2. CDR3 length: 16 residues. Germline trimming cut 1 base from V and 4 bases from J; bases unmatched to any gene: 3. The CDR3 is CASSLGPSGGADTQYF. The CDR3 DNA reads TGTGCCAGCAGTTTAGGGCCTAGCGGGGGGGCAGATACGCAGTATTTT.

The rearrangement links TRBV27 to TRBJ2-2; no clear D. The CDR3 has 14 amino acids. Trimming removed 10 bases at V and 5 bases at J, with 17 bases between. Germline assignment: CDR1 MNHEY and CDR2 SMNVEV (reference sequence). DNA of the CDR3: TGTGCCACCAAGCTTTCTAATGGTACCGGGGAGCTGTTTTTT. Protein: CATKLSNGTGELFF.

The rearrangement joins TRBV4-2 to TRBJ1-1; D is unclear. Germline CDR1 is LGHNA and CDR2 is YNFKEQ. V lost 4 bases and J lost 3, with 12 bases in between. This CDR3 is 14 amino acids long. In DNA form, the CDR3 reads TGTGCCAGCAGCCGCACTGACGGTTACACTGAAGCTTTCTTT. Translating it yields CASSRTDGYTEAFF.

This clonotype was detected many times. The chain has TRBV9 and TRBJ1-6; D gene uncertain. Germline V gene sequence: CDR1 SGDLS, CDR2 YYNGEE. The CDR3 runs 15 residues. V was trimmed by 0 bases and J by 4 bases, leaving 8 bases between them. The CDR3 DNA sequence: TGTGCCAGCAGCGTAGCAGAGGAGTATAATTCACCCCTCCACTTT. Translating it yields CASSVAEEYNSPLHF. The complete variable domain, with remaining parts taken from reference TRBV9 and TRBJ1-6, reads DSGVTQTPKHLITATGQRVTLRCSPRSGDLSVYWYQQSLDQGLQFLIQYYNGEERAKGNILERFSAQQFPDLHSELNLSSLELGDSALYFCASSVAEEYNSPLHFGNGTRLTVT.

The genes are TRBV7-9 and TRBJ2-7; possibly TRBD2 for D (6 bases). The CDR3 covers 13 residues. The germline V gene encodes CDR1 SEHNR and CDR2 FQNEAQ (reference sequence). Trimming took 4 bases from V and 5 from J, leaving 12 bases between them. The CDR3 reads CASSSSLANEQYF. CDR3 DNA sequence: TGTGCCAGCAGCTCATCGCTAGCGAACGAGCAGTACTTC.

The V gene is TRBV30, the J gene TRBJ2-3, with TRBD1 matching over 8 bases. Trimming cost V 4 bases and J 1 base; bases outside gene matches: 4. Per germline, CDR1 GTSNPN and CDR2 SVGIG (reference sequence). This CDR3 is built from 14 residues. The chain's CDR3 is CAWNPGQGTDTQYF. In DNA, the CDR3 is TGTGCCTGGAATCCGGGACAGGGCACAGATACGCAGTATTTT.

This clonotype was seen many times. V gene TRBV11-2 combines with J gene TRBJ2-1, with 7 bases identical to TRBD2. This CDR3 has 17 amino acids. The V and J ends lost 7 bases and 12 bases, in that order; junction bases with no gene match: 24. Germline V CDR1 and CDR2: SGHAT, FQNNGV. The CDR3 protein is CASTVSGAGVGFYGQFF. DNA for the CDR3: TGTGCCAGCACCGTTAGTGGGGCGGGAGTCGGGTTCTATGGGCAGTTCTTC.

This chain uses TRBV5-1 with TRBJ2-7; D is undetermined. V was clipped by 6 bases and J by 4 bases, with 14 bases between them. The germline V gene has CDR1 SGHRS and CDR2 YFSETQ. The CDR3 is 13 residues long. The CDR3 coding sequence is TGCGCCAGCACCTACGGGTCCGGATACGAGCAGTACTTC. It yields the protein CASTYGSGYEQYF. Drawing the rest from reference TRBV5-1 and TRBJ2-7, the complete variable domain is KAGVTQTPRYLIKTRGQQVTLSCSPISGHRSVSWYQQTPGQGLQFLFEYFSETQRNKGNFPGRFSGRQFSNSRSEMNVSTLELGDSALYLCASTYGSGYEQYFGPGTRLTVT.

The V gene is TRBV27, the J gene TRBJ2-7, with D possibly TRBD1 on 5 matching bases. The germline V gene has CDR1 MNHEY and CDR2 SMNVEV (reference sequence). The length of the CDR3 is 12 residues. Trimming took 3 bases from V and 5 from J, leaving 8 bases between them. The CDR3 region has the DNA TGTGCCAGCAGTTTGCTCAGGGACGAGCAGTACTTC. Translating it yields CASSLLRDEQYF.

This clonotype came up many times. The genes are TRBV28 and TRBJ2-2, with D perhaps TRBD2 (6 bases). The CDR3 totals 18 residues. Germline assignment: CDR1 MDHEN and CDR2 SYDVKM. V lost 2 bases and J lost 6, with 22 bases in between. The CDR3 sequence: CASSLESLTGRLAGELFF. CDR3 bases: TGTGCCAGCAGTTTAGAATCCCTGACGGGCCGACTAGCCGGGGAGCTGTTTTTT.

This clonotype was found many times. This chain's CDR3 is CASSYRGRGQPQHF. The CDR3 DNA reads as TGTGCCAGTAGTTACAGGGGGCGCGGGCAGCCCCAGCATTTT. The chain joins TRBV19 to TRBJ1-5; TRBD1 matches 9 bases. V shed 5 bases and J 7 bases; nucleotides not matched to a gene: 6. The CDR3 is 14 residues long. Germline loops: CDR1 LNHDA, CDR2 SQIVND (reference sequence).

This clonotype was seen repeatedly, ten times or more. This chain joins TRBV19 and TRBJ2-7, with 7 nucleotides matching TRBD2. Germline CDR1 and CDR2: LNHDA and SQIVND (reference sequence). This CDR3 has 13 residues. The V segment lost 2 bases and the J segment 4 bases; nucleotides outside the gene matches: 2. CDR3 coding DNA: TGTGCCAGTAGTATATCAGCGGGATACGAGCAGTACTTC. Translated, it gives CASSISAGYEQYF.

This clonotype was seen ten or more times. This rearrangement joins TRBV7-2 to TRBJ2-3; D is uncertain. The CDR3 is made up of 15 amino acids. Trimming stripped 0 bases from V and 5 bases from J, with 12 bases between. Germline V gene lookup returns CDR1 SGHTA and CDR2 FQGNSA. The CDR3 protein is CASSLAPFTLDTQYF. DNA for the CDR3: TGTGCCAGCAGCTTAGCCCCCTTTACCTTAGATACGCAGTATTTT.